This is a list of T cell receptor beta chains from one sample in a study of beta chain features in type 1 diabetes. Produced via immunoSEQ multiplex PCR; TCRdb's table is partial and in-frame only. Of 310,000 or so clones listed, around 9.7% were seen once; the top ten hold 0.9% to 1.1%. Sequencing was carried out using central memory CD4+ T cells from blood. The source is a man younger than 40 with type 1 diabetes. CDR3s include the opening cysteine and the closing phenylalanine or tryptophan. Each record gives: J gene, CDR3 length, V gene, clone size, CDR3 protein. Clone sizes are given selectively: once, few, many, or a class where the clone is expanded.

j_gene: TRBJ1-1; len: 15; v_gene: TRBV5-1; abundance: -; CDR3aa: CASSLGTAPGTEAFF
j_gene: TRBJ2-3; len: 13; v_gene: TRBV2; abundance: few; CDR3aa: CASSEPFPDTQYF
j_gene: TRBJ1-1; len: 12; v_gene: TRBV6-1; abundance: -; CDR3aa: CASKLGFAEAFF
j_gene: TRBJ2-3; len: 12; v_gene: TRBV21-1; abundance: many; CDR3aa: CASTRVQDTQYF
j_gene: TRBJ2-3; len: 15; v_gene: TRBV7-8; abundance: few; CDR3aa: CASSLATYSTDTQYF
j_gene: TRBJ1-5; len: 15; v_gene: TRBV5-6; abundance: -; CDR3aa: CASSLGPVGNQPQHF
j_gene: TRBJ1-2; len: 15; v_gene: TRBV9; abundance: few; CDR3aa: CASSVARQAAYGYTF
j_gene: TRBJ1-3; len: 15; v_gene: TRBV23-1; abundance: few; CDR3aa: CASRYRWHSGNTIYF
j_gene: TRBJ2-5; len: 16; v_gene: TRBV5-6; abundance: few; CDR3aa: CASSNVLAGTGETQYF
j_gene: TRBJ2-2; len: 18; v_gene: TRBV5-1; abundance: -; CDR3aa: CASSSTRLRLDPTGELFF
j_gene: TRBJ1-5; len: 14; v_gene: TRBV2; abundance: few; CDR3aa: CASSRTAINQPQHF
j_gene: TRBJ2-1; len: 15; v_gene: TRBV6-1; abundance: few; CDR3aa: CASIPFPQFNNEQFF
j_gene: TRBJ2-3; len: 15; v_gene: TRBV9; abundance: -; CDR3aa: CASSPRPGGTDTQYF